Below, 8 T cell receptor beta chains from the same sample are listed, as sequenced in a study of spatial heterogeneity in lung cancer. Via MiXCR, TCRdb re-called the 5' RACE reads, giving one row per CDR3 protein. The table has about 48,000 distinct CDR3 sequences, under 6% seen once. Time point defined: sample taken at primary tumor resection. Extraction of whole RNA from tumor, nontumor lung or frozen PBMC preceded unsorted sequencing. The sequencing used PBMCs, collected at surgery. These receptors all come from a male donor with early-stage non-small cell lung cancer.

This clonotype showed up many times. This rearrangement joins TRBV30 to TRBJ2-7; 8 bases match TRBD2. CDR3 length: 14 amino acids. CDR1 and CDR2 (germline): GTSNPN, SVGIG (reference sequence). V gave up 2 bases and J gave up 3 bases; unmatched junction bases: 6. As DNA, the CDR3 is TGTGCCTGGAGTAGGGGACTAGTTGTCTACGAGCAGTACTTC. It translates to CAWSRGLVVYEQYF.

The chain's CDR3 is CASSDPLGRRDNEQFF. The DNA of the CDR3 is TGTGCCAGCAGCGACCCCCTGGGCAGGAGAGATAATGAGCAGTTCTTC. This sequence joins TRBV7-3 and TRBJ2-1; the D is unclear. CDR1 is SGHTA, CDR2 FQGTGA, per germline. V was pared by 5 bases and J by 7 bases, with 21 bases between. The CDR3 is 16 residues long.

This clonotype was observed many times. The chain recombines TRBV27 with TRBJ2-3; D not certain. V lost 3 bases to trimming and J lost 1 base, with 14 bases between them. Germline V gene lookup returns CDR1 MNHEY and CDR2 SMNVEV (reference sequence). This CDR3 contains 16 residues. CDR3 in DNA: TGTGCCAGCAGTTTCCTCGACTTGGTGGGCACAGATACGCAGTATTTT. This gives the protein CASSFLDLVGTDTQYF.

The sample holds many counts of this clonotype. V and J are TRBV20-1 and TRBJ2-2; D is ambiguous. Trimming left V 7 bases short and J 3 bases short, with 12 bases between. The germline CDR1 and CDR2 sequences are DFQATT and SNEGSKA (reference sequence). This CDR3 is built from 13 residues. CDR3 region: CSVLVEDTGELFF. In DNA form, the CDR3 reads TGCAGTGTCCTGGTCGAAGACACCGGGGAGCTGTTTTTT.

Many counts were recorded for this clonotype. The chain has TRBV6-5 and TRBJ2-7; no clear D. CDR3 length: 14 amino acids. The germline V gene encodes CDR1 MNHEY and CDR2 SVGAGI. The germline V and J ends were trimmed by 10 bases and 5 bases, with 21 bases remaining between them. DNA for the CDR3: TGTGCCACGAACCTCCGGACGGTTCGCGACGAGCAGTACTTC. Protein: CATNLRTVRDEQYF.

This clonotype was detected many times. This chain links TRBV6-2 or TRBV6-3 with TRBJ2-7, with 14 bases fitting TRBD2. With 4 bases clipped from V and 7 bases from J, the junction kept 9 bases outside the gene matches. This CDR3 spans 16 amino acids. Germline V gives CDR1 MNHEY, CDR2 SVGEGT. DNA for the CDR3: TGTGCCAGCAGTTTCACGACTAGCGGGAGGGCAGGTGAGCAGTACTTC. Protein sequence: CASSFTTSGRAGEQYF.

This clonotype was seen ten or more times. The chain is built from TRBV5-1 and TRBJ2-6; the D gene is possibly TRBD2 (6 bases). V dropped 0 bases and J dropped 0 bases, with 13 bases sitting between them. Germline V gene data show CDR1 as SGHRS and CDR2 as YFSETQ. The CDR3 runs to 18 residues. The CDR3 sequence is CASSLDRTTFSGANVLTF. The CDR3, as DNA: TGCGCCAGCAGCTTGGACAGGACTACCTTCTCTGGGGCCAACGTCCTGACTTTC.

This clonotype was found many times. This rearrangement joins TRBV7-2 to TRBJ2-3, with unresolved D. Germline lookup yields CDR1 SGHTA and CDR2 FQGNSA. The CDR3 is 16 amino acids. Deletions cut 1 base from V and 0 bases from J, with 11 bases between. The CDR3 DNA reads as TGTGCCAGCAGCTTAGTTCCGGTTCCTAGCACAGATACGCAGTATTTT. Protein: CASSLVPVPSTDTQYF.